The count of the clone carrying this T cell receptor beta chain is one. Its antigen is unknown. The data derive from a study of shared clonotypes between healthy human individuals. Study results and limitations: Relative to memory subsets, naive subsets generally showed larger estimated richness.

Cells designated naive CD8 were CD45RO-negative and were positively selected for CCR7, with terminally differentiated effector memory CD45RA+ cells excluded. Repertoires were generated with immunoSEQ multiplex PCR, while TCRdb's copy carries only in-frame clones and drops some. The table lists about 2.1 million clones, under 95% of them singletons, with about 1.5% in the top ten. The CDR3 consists of 14 residues. The V gene's germline CDR1 is MGHDK and CDR2 SYGVNS. V shed 3 bases, J shed 5 bases, and the junction held 4 bases outside the gene matches. The sample taken for sequencing was naive CD8+ T cells from PBMCs. This receptor was taken from a man aged 18-30 years in good health. Some clones in this sample may be carry-over from other donors' samples. The chain combines TRBV25-1 with TRBJ1-2; 9 bases line up with TRBD1. CDR3 bases: TGTGCCAGCAGTGACCCGACAGGGGGATATGGCTACACCTTC. It yields the protein CASSDPTGGYGYTF.